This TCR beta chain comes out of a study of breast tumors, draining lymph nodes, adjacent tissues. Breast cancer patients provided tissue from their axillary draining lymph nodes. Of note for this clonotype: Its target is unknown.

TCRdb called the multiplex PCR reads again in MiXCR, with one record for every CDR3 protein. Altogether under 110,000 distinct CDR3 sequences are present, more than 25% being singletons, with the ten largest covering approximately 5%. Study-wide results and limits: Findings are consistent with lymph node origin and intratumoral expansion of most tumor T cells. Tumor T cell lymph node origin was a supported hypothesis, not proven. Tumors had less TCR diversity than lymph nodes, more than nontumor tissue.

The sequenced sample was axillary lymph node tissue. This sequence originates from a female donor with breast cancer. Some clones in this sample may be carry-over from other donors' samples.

DNA for the CDR3: TGTGCCAGCAGCTTGGCCTGGCGGGCAAGGGGATCACCCCTCCACTTT. Translated, it gives CASSLAWRARGSPLHF. The genes are TRBV5-6 and TRBJ1-6; weak D call: TRBD1 (5 bases). This CDR3 is built from 16 residues. Deletions cut 0 bases from V and 10 bases from J, with 17 bases between. Germline loops: CDR1 SGHDT, CDR2 YYEEEE.